This T cell receptor (beta chain) stems from a study of a mutant IDH1 vaccine in newly diagnosed glioma (dated by TCRdb to the early 2020s). Describing the broader study: Patients were given eight vaccinations, in weeks 1, 3, 5, 7, 11, 15, 19 and 23, which matched visits V03 through V10. Of the 25 to 40 treated patients, roughly 60% were male and around 40% were female, and the mean age was 40.4 years. Peripheral blood samples were drawn at six visits, namely V03 (baseline), V05, V07, V10, V12 and V13. Longitudinal TCRB deep sequencing was done for 25 treated patients, wherever samples were available for exploratory analyses. Vaccination began 4-6 weeks after radiotherapy alone, or alongside temozolomide cycles in the chemotherapy-containing groups. Prior to enrollment, standard therapy consisting of radiotherapy alone, temozolomide alone, or radiochemotherapy with temozolomide had been administered to patients, with the combination being received by most patients.

The germline ends are 10 bases apart after V is trimmed by 0 bases and J by 4 bases. There are 14 amino acids in the CDR3, from cysteine to phenylalanine inclusive. This entry keeps only the CDR3 DNA: 42 bases, framed from base 1. Via the germline V gene, CDR1 is SGHDT and CDR2 YYEEEE. Note on this clone: No antigen is known for it. Base qualities were left out, and no much larger clone turns up one base away.

The sample's time point label, in plain terms: week 11, during vaccination. A 20-mer mutant IDH1 peptide at 300 micrograms in Montanide made up each vaccine dose, which was injected subcutaneously together with topical imiquimod. All donors had newly diagnosed IDH1-mutant astrocytomas of WHO grade 3 or 4 that showed loss of nuclear ATRX. The samples were drawn from NOA16, a multicentre, single-arm, open-label phase I trial in Germany that tested a mutant IDH1 peptide vaccine in humans for the first time. Genomic DNA for TCRB sequencing was extracted from EDTA blood using the DNeasy Blood and Tissue Kit. Library preparation employed the immunoSEQ multiplex PCR assay. Following the manufacturer's protocol, the hsTCRB Kit was used to amplify rearranged TCR beta chain sequences. Sequencing of TCRB libraries was carried out on an Illumina MiSeq. The source study handled its data this way. Demultiplexing, trimming and gene mapping were performed with the kit vendor's proprietary platform. TCRdb provides this immuneACCESS table in a form limited to in-frame rearrangements. Some clones are lacking; in checked studies, under half of them reflect an unresolved V gene, and why the rest are absent is not known. For V, J and clone size, that table is used; D and trimming come from the DNA. The table for this sample lists 50,000 or so clones; around nine tenths of them were counted only once. The top ten constitute 2.4% of the sample.

Points the paper makes about the study in general: Pseudoprogression appeared unrelated to alterations in the top peripheral T cell clonotypes detected by TCRB sequencing. It was noted by the authors that analyses of patient blood samples could not be reproduced owing to sample limitations. Availability determined which PBMC samples were chosen for TCRB deep sequencing. Immune responses induced by the vaccine were seen in roughly 95% of patients across multiple MHC alleles.

The chain was built from TRBV5-6 and TRBJ1-2; D gene: possibly TRBD1, on 5 matching bases. The TCR comes from a man in his fifties with glioma. Specimen: PBMCs, collected from a glioma patient whose treatment included an IDH1 peptide vaccine. The sequenced DNA: TGTGCCAGCAGCTTGGAGTGGCAGGGCTATGGCTACACCTTC. Its translation is CASSLEWQGYGYTF.